This TCR beta chain was captured in a study of human T cells and chemical hapten exposure. About the research overall: An area of 2 cm by 2 cm on upper inner arm skin received 2% DPC for sensitization.

The length of the CDR3 is 16 residues. CDR1 and CDR2 from the germline V gene are KGHSH and LQKENI. Trimming left V 4 bases short and J 0 bases short, with 13 bases between. Time point indicated: patch test 3, about 24 weeks after DPC sensitization. Specified treatment: therapeutic diphenylcyclopropenone sensitization with weekly scalp DPC. Venepuncture was done earlier than the placement of each patch test. This clonotype was detected only a few times. The antigen is undetermined. Individual cDNA molecules in this library carried unique molecular identifiers. TCRdb re-analysed the RACE reads in MiXCR, keeping a single row per CDR3 protein. The data contain 100,000 to 120,000 distinct CDR3 sequences, less than 40% of them singletons. Study-level points and caveats: The number of TCRs over 1 in 1000 frequency stayed unchanged after DPC.

This TCR was recovered from a man aged 35 to 55 with alopecia areata. Some clones in this sample may be carry-over from other donors' samples. This chain joins TRBV18 and TRBJ2-4; the D gene is possibly TRBD2 (6 bases). The sequencing used whole blood, collected in connection with sensitization to the hapten diphenylcyclopropenone (DPC). CDR3 in DNA: TGTGCCAGCTCACTTTTAGCGGAATTAGCCAAAAACATTCAGTACTTC. This gives the protein CASSLLAELAKNIQYF.